A single sample is the source of the 8 T cell receptor beta chains below, sequenced in a study of cytomegalovirus exposure and HLA in healthy donors. PCR primers comprised 60 Vbeta and 13 Jbeta primers. Profiling relied on immunoSEQ multiplex PCR, and the TCRdb table lists in-frame clones only, not all of them. The repertoire consists of some 100,000 clones, with 60% to 80% occurring once and the leading ten covering around 15%. The sample was PBMCs. Receptor source: a man aged 50 or older in good health and CMV-seropositive.

The table lists this clone with a count of one. The rearrangement links TRBV18 to TRBJ1-1, with no clear D. From germline, CDR1 is KGHSH and CDR2 LQKENI. Trimming removed 3 bases from V and 1 base from J, with 9 bases in between. CDR3 size: 14 residues. The CDR3, as DNA: TGTGCCAGCTCACCTCAGACGGGGAACACTGAAGCTTTCTTT. Amino acid sequence: CASSPQTGNTEAFF.

J is TRBJ2-3 and V is TRBV19; 8 bases are a match to TRBD1. Trimming at V came to 0 bases and at J to 7 bases, leaving 6 bases not matched to a gene. The CDR3 sequence is 15 residues long. Germline assignment: CDR1 LNHDA and CDR2 SQIVND (reference sequence). The chain's CDR3 is CASSIDRDRSHTQYF. The CDR3 coding sequence is TGTGCCAGTAGTATAGATCGGGACAGGAGCCATACGCAGTATTTT. Full variable domain (rest looked up from reference TRBV19 and TRBJ2-3): DGGITQSPKYLFRKEGQNVTLSCEQNLNHDAMYWYRQDPGQGLRLIYYSQIVNDFQKGDIAEGYSVSREKKESFPLTVTSAQKNPTAFYLCASSIDRDRSHTQYFGPGTRLTVL.

There are a few counts of this clone. This chain joins TRBV25-1 and TRBJ1-5, with TRBD1 identical over 8 bases. CDR1 is MGHDK, CDR2 SYGVNS, per germline. V shed 1 base and J 2 bases; nucleotides not matched to a gene: 4. This CDR3 region has 16 residues. CDR3 region: CASSESKDRGNQPQHF. The CDR3 DNA sequence: TGTGCCAGCAGTGAATCTAAGGACAGGGGCAATCAGCCCCAGCATTTT.

This clone was counted a few times. The chain recombines TRBV6-5 with TRBJ2-5, with D maybe TRBD2 (5 bases). Germline CDR1 MNHEY, CDR2 SVGAGI. The V end lost 6 bases, the J end lost 0 bases, and 14 bases lay between the germline ends. The CDR3 is 15 amino acids. The CDR3 protein is CASSRGPGYQETQYF. CDR3 in DNA: TGTGCCAGCAGCCGAGGGCCGGGATACCAAGAGACCCAGTACTTC.

This clone came up once. The chain links TRBV12-5 to TRBJ1-3, with unresolved D. The CDR3 sequence is 16 residues long. V was shortened by 2 bases and J by 0 bases, with 11 bases between the two germline ends. Germline values: CDR1 LGHNT, CDR2 FRNRAP. CDR3 sequence reads: CASGLSLAHSGNTIYF. In nucleotides, the CDR3 is TGTGCTAGTGGTTTGTCCCTGGCCCACTCTGGAAACACCATATATTTT.

In regard to this clone: One end of the junction fails to match germline, which may point to a read error. This sequence joins TRBV19 and TRBJ2-7; weak D call: TRBD2 (6 bases). The CDR3 has 13 residues. Germline V gene lookup returns CDR1 LNHDA and CDR2 SQIVND (reference sequence). In nucleotides, the CDR3 is TGTGCCACTAGTCAGGTGGGAGGCCACGAGCAGTACTTC. Residues: CATSQVGGHEQYF. Full variable domain (outside the CDR3, taken from reference TRBV19 and TRBJ2-7): DGGITQSPKYLFRKEGQNVTLSCEQNLNHDAMYWYRQDPGQGLRLIYYSQIVNDFQKGDIAEGYSVSREKKESFPLTVTSAQKNPTAFYLCATSQVGGHEQYFGPGTRLTVT.

The V call is TRBV10-3, the J call TRBJ1-2, with 7 nucleotides matching TRBD1. From germline, CDR1 is ENHRY and CDR2 SYGVKD. The CDR3 length is 15 residues. Trimming took 11 bases from V and 4 from J; bases not matched to a gene: 16. Here the CDR3 DNA reads TGTGCCTCCAGGGGGGCAGATGAAAGTACCTATGGCTACACCTTC. Its translation: CASRGADESTYGYTF.

The chain recombines TRBV15 with TRBJ2-1; maybe TRBD2 (5 bases). Trimming removed 0 bases from V and 0 bases from J, with 12 bases in between. Germline V gene data show CDR1 as LNHNV and CDR2 as YYDKDF (reference sequence). The CDR3 has 17 residues. The CDR3 DNA follows: TGTGCCACCAGCAGAGAGGACGGGATGAGCTCCTACAATGAGCAGTTCTTC. This encodes CATSREDGMSSYNEQFF.